What follows are 24 T cell receptor beta chains derived from one specimen sequenced in a study of control samples from healthy donors and cancer patients. The assay was immunoSEQ multiplex PCR, and TCRdb's table has in-frame clones only and misses some. This sample has about 94,000 clones, with 75% to 95% found just once. Sequencing input: blood. The source of these receptors is a woman aged 18-29 years in good health.

J is TRBJ2-7 and V is TRBV14; D may be TRBD2 (6 bases). Germline loops: CDR1 SGHDN, CDR2 FVKESK. The CDR3 length is 14 residues. V lost 1 base and J 1 base, leaving 8 bases between the germline ends. CDR3 in DNA: TGTGCCAGCAGCCAAGCGGGGGTTTCCTACGAGCAGTACTTC. It codes for CASSQAGVSYEQYF.

This clone was counted once. This chain uses TRBV6-5 with TRBJ1-1; TRBD1 matches at 7 bases. The CDR3 covers 14 residues. CDR1 MNHEY and CDR2 SVGAGI come from the germline V gene. Trimming cost V 6 bases and J 5 bases; bases outside gene matches: 9. CDR3 DNA sequence: TGTGCCAGCAGGAGGGACAGAGACGGGACTGAAGCTTTCTTT. Translated, it gives CASRRDRDGTEAFF.

V is TRBV27 and J is TRBJ2-7; 7 nucleotides agree with TRBD1. This CDR3 contains 15 residues. The V gene end was trimmed by 6 bases and the J gene end by 2 bases; junction bases not matched to a gene: 10. CDR1 is MNHEY and CDR2 is SMNVEV in the germline V gene (reference sequence). CDR3 bases: TGTGCCAGCAGGGGAGCCGGGACAGTAACCTACGAGCAGTACTTC. This encodes CASRGAGTVTYEQYF.

The gene calls are TRBV10-1 and TRBJ2-5; no definite D call. CDR1 is WNHNN, CDR2 SYGVQD, per germline (reference sequence). V shed 3 bases and J shed 0 bases, with 2 bases lying between them. This CDR3 is 12 amino acids long. The CDR3 loop reads CASSDDQETQYF. The CDR3 DNA sequence: TGCGCCAGCAGTGATGACCAAGAGACCCAGTACTTC.

This clone was found once. The chain employs TRBV6-5 and TRBJ2-2; D unclear. Germline CDR1 reads MNHEY; CDR2 reads SVGAGI. Trimming took off 7 bases at V and 2 bases at J, with 14 bases between the two ends. The CDR3 spans 15 residues. The CDR3, as DNA: TGTGCCAGCATCGAGGAGACTTTTAACACCGGGGAGCTGTTTTTT. It translates to CASIEETFNTGELFF.

This chain connects TRBV27 to TRBJ2-3, with D unresolved. In germline, CDR1 is MNHEY, CDR2 SMNVEV (reference sequence). The V and J ends lost 2 bases and 2 bases respectively, with 11 bases between them. The length of the CDR3 is 15 residues. For the CDR3, the DNA is TGTGCCAGCAGTTTAGGGAATCGGTACACAGATACGCAGTATTTT. Its protein is CASSLGNRYTDTQYF.

The chain links TRBV10-3 to TRBJ1-3; D is unresolved. The CDR3 extends over 15 amino acids. Trimming left V 0 bases short and J 4 bases short, with 10 bases between. Germline V CDR1 and CDR2: ENHRY, SYGVKD. The chain's CDR3 is CAISESPFGGNTIYF. As DNA, the CDR3 is TGTGCCATCAGTGAGTCTCCCTTCGGGGGAAACACCATATATTTT.

V and J are TRBV11-2 and TRBJ1-6; TRBD1 is a possible D gene (5 bases). Trimming removed 4 bases at V and 5 bases at J, with 21 bases between. The CDR3 contains 18 residues. The germline gives CDR1 SGHAT, CDR2 FQNNGV. CDR3 DNA sequence: TGTGCCAGCAGCTCGACACACAGGAGAATGGCAGATAATTCACCCCTCCACTTT. This sequence encodes CASSSTHRRMADNSPLHF.

The rearrangement uses TRBV6-5 and TRBJ1-3, with unresolved D. The CDR3 has 13 residues. V was shortened by 8 bases and J by 2 bases, with 10 bases between the two germline ends. From germline, CDR1 is MNHEY and CDR2 SVGAGI. CDR3 coding DNA: TGTGCCAGCGGACCTGGGCCTGGAAACACCATATATTTT. Amino acids: CASGPGPGNTIYF.

J is TRBJ2-5 and V is TRBV11-2; TRBD2 matches at 8 bases. The germline V gene encodes CDR1 SGHAT and CDR2 FQNNGV. Trimming at V came to 1 base and at J to 1 base, leaving 2 bases not matched to a gene. The CDR3 consists of 15 residues. CDR3 loop: CASSLAGGLQETQYF. In nucleotides, the CDR3 is TGTGCCAGCAGCTTAGCGGGGGGGCTCCAAGAGACCCAGTACTTC.

The chain joins TRBV24-1 to TRBJ1-5; the match to TRBD1 covers 8 bases. V trimming: 6 bases; J trimming: 3 bases; junction bases outside the gene matches: 6. This CDR3 contains 15 residues. Germline V gene data show CDR1 as KGHDR and CDR2 as SFDVKD. The CDR3 loop is CATSQSRGLNQPQHF. For the CDR3, the DNA is TGTGCCACCAGTCAATCCAGGGGGCTCAATCAGCCCCAGCATTTT.

This clone was detected a few times. V usage is TRBV24-1 and J usage is TRBJ1-2; 9 nucleotides align to TRBD1. The CDR3 has 17 amino acids. The trim removed 2 bases at V and 3 bases at J, leaving 9 bases unmatched. Germline lookup yields CDR1 KGHDR and CDR2 SFDVKD. CDR3 in DNA: TGTGCCACCAGTGATTCGACGACAGGGGGTTTGTACTATGGCTACACCTTC. As protein: CATSDSTTGGLYYGYTF.

CDR3 amino acids: CASSSLAGEGQETQYF. CDR3 nucleotide sequence: TGTGCCAGCAGCTCTCTAGCGGGGGAGGGCCAAGAGACCCAGTACTTC. J is TRBJ2-5 and V is TRBV7-9, with 10 bases fitting TRBD2. This CDR3 has 16 residues. J lost 1 base, V lost 4 bases, and 6 bases had no gene match. CDR1 and CDR2 from the germline V gene are SEHNR and FQNEAQ (reference sequence).

The CDR3 DNA follows: TGCAGCGTTGAAGATGGAGTAGCGGGGGAACGCTCCTACAATGAGCAGTTCTTC. Translated, it gives CSVEDGVAGERSYNEQFF. V gene TRBV29-1 combines with J gene TRBJ2-1, with TRBD2 identical over 9 bases. CDR3 length equals 18 residues. V lost 0 bases, J lost 0 bases, and 9 bases stayed unmatched. Germline CDR1 reads SQVTM; CDR2 reads ANQGSEA.

The CDR3 coding sequence is TGTGCCAGCAGCTTGTACAGGGGTGGCACTGAAGCTTTCTTT. It translates to CASSLYRGGTEAFF. V usage is TRBV5-5 and J usage is TRBJ1-1, with TRBD1 matching 7 bases. V lost 1 base and J lost 4; bases outside the gene matches: 4. The germline CDR1 and CDR2 sequences are SGHKS and YYEKEE (reference sequence). The CDR3 covers 14 residues.

The rearrangement links TRBV18 to TRBJ2-4; the D is unclear. There are 13 residues in the CDR3. Germline V lookup: CDR1 KGHSH, CDR2 LQKENI. V gave up 2 bases and J gave up 6 bases, with 8 bases separating them. The CDR3 here is CASSPGEGNIQYF. In DNA form, the CDR3 reads TGTGCCAGCTCACCAGGGGAAGGAAACATTCAGTACTTC.

The chain recombines TRBV18 with TRBJ1-2; D not certain. Deletions cut 0 bases from V and 4 bases from J, with 9 bases between. The CDR3 is 14 residues long. Germline lookup yields CDR1 KGHSH and CDR2 LQKENI. CDR3 sequence reads: CASSPPAQAYGYTF. The CDR3 DNA reads as TGTGCCAGCTCACCACCGGCGCAGGCCTATGGCTACACCTTC.

This sequence joins TRBV6-5 and TRBJ1-1, with D possibly being TRBD1 (6 bases). This CDR3 is 12 amino acids long. Trimming took 7 bases from V and 4 from J, leaving 10 bases between them. CDR1 and CDR2 (germline): MNHEY, SVGAGI. CDR3 DNA sequence: TGTGCCAGCATTAGAGGGGGCACTGAAGCTTTCTTT. Encoded protein: CASIRGGTEAFF.

The V and J genes are TRBV19 and TRBJ2-3; no clear D. Germline CDR1 and CDR2: LNHDA and SQIVND (reference sequence). The V end lost 2 bases, the J end lost 4 bases, and 13 bases lay between the germline ends. This CDR3 region has 15 residues. The CDR3 protein is CASSINSFIADTQYF. As DNA, the CDR3 is TGTGCCAGTAGTATAAACAGTTTTATTGCAGATACGCAGTATTTT.

The V call is TRBV27, the J call TRBJ1-2; unclear D gene. V dropped 5 bases and J dropped 2 bases, with 9 bases sitting between them. This CDR3 is 13 amino acids long. Germline V gene sequence: CDR1 MNHEY, CDR2 SMNVEV (reference sequence). The CDR3, as DNA: TGTGCCAGCAGTCTTAGCGTAAACTATGGCTACACCTTC. Its translation: CASSLSVNYGYTF.

V gene TRBV6-5 combines with J gene TRBJ1-2; D ambiguous. Trimming removed 4 bases at V and 5 bases at J, with 17 bases between. Looked up from germline, CDR1 is MNHEY and CDR2 is SVGAGI. The CDR3 covers 15 residues. CDR3 sequence: CASSSYRGTEYGYTF. CDR3 nucleotide sequence: TGTGCCAGCAGTTCTTACCGGGGAACTGAATATGGCTACACCTTC.

The J gene is TRBJ1-1, the V gene TRBV11-2, with TRBD1 as a possible D gene (5 bases). This CDR3 is 12 amino acids long. The germline gives CDR1 SGHAT, CDR2 FQNNGV. V lost 5 bases and J lost 6, with 10 bases in between. The DNA of the CDR3 is TGTGCCAGCAGCCCAGGGTCGCCTGAAGCTTTCTTT. The encoded protein is CASSPGSPEAFF.

The chain couples TRBV6-1 to TRBJ1-5; D remains ambiguous. With 3 bases removed from V and 1 base from J, the gap between germline ends came to 10 bases. This CDR3 spans 15 amino acids. Germline CDR1 MNHNS, CDR2 SASEGT. In DNA form, the CDR3 reads TGTGCCAGCAGTGACGGACTCGGGAGCAATCAGCCCCAGCATTTT. It specifies CASSDGLGSNQPQHF.

V and J are TRBV4-1 and TRBJ2-7; no reliable D call. The germline CDR1 and CDR2 sequences are MGHRA and YSYEKL. V was pared by 0 bases and J by 7 bases, with 16 bases between. This CDR3 spans 15 amino acids. The CDR3 here is CASSQDPGRSKEQYF. CDR3 sequence (DNA): TGCGCCAGCAGCCAAGACCCTGGACGGTCTAAGGAGCAGTACTTC.